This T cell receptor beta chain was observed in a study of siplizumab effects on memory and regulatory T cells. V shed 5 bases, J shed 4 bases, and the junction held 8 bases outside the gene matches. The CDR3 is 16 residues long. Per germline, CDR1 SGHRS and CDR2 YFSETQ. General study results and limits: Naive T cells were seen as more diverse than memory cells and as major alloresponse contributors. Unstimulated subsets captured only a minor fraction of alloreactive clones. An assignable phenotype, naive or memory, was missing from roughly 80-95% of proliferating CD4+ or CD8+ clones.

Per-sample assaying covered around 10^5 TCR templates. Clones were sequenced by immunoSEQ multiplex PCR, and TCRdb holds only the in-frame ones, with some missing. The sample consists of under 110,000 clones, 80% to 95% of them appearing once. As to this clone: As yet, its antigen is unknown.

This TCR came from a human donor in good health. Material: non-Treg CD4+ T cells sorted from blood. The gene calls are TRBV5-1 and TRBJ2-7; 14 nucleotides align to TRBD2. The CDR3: CASRPGTSGSRYEQYF. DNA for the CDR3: TGCGCCAGCAGACCCGGGACTAGCGGGAGCCGGTACGAGCAGTACTTC.